These T cell receptor beta chains were read from a single sample in a study of T cell responses to AZD1222 COVID-19 vaccine. Some clones are missing from TCRdb's copy, which holds only in-frame ones; the method was immunoSEQ multiplex PCR. The table has nearly 110,000 clones, 92% seen once. This material consisted of peripheral blood, taken 28 days after the second AZD1222 dose. The receptors were sampled from an adult who received the AZD1222 COVID-19 vaccine. CDR3s include the opening cysteine and the closing phenylalanine or tryptophan. The D gene is left open where the match is weak. The size field is filled for only some rows; it gives once, few, many or a size class.

d_call | j_call | clone_size | v_call | cdr3_nt | cdr3_aa
TRBD1 | TRBJ1-2 | . | TRBV7-8 | TGTGCCAGCAGCTTCACAGGGGGGGGTAACTATGGCTACACCTTC | CASSFTGGGNYGYTF
. | TRBJ2-7 | . | TRBV29-1 | TGCAGCGTTGCTAGCCCAGGGATATCCTACGAGCAGTACTTC | CSVASPGISYEQYF
TRBD1 | TRBJ2-2 | . | TRBV7-9 | TGTGCCAGCAGCCCTGGGGATCGAGGGGGCCTAGCGAACACCGGGGAGCTGTTTTTT | CASSPGDRGGLANTGELFF
. | TRBJ1-6 | . | TRBV28 | TGTGCCAGCAGTTTAGGGGGGATCCGGAGCGGTAATTCACCCCTCCACTTT | CASSLGGIRSGNSPLHF
. | TRBJ1-4 | . | TRBV2 | TGTGCCAGCAGTTCGGACATGATTTCGGCAACTAATGAAAAACTGTTTTTT | CASSSDMISATNEKLFF
. | TRBJ2-3 | . | TRBV9 | TGTGCCAGCAGCCCCCGTGGTAGCAGCACAGATACGCAGTATTTT | CASSPRGSSTDTQYF
. | TRBJ2-5 | . | TRBV11-2 | TGTGCCAGCAGCTTAGATCAGGGACGGGGGCGTTGGGAGACCCAGTACTTC | CASSLDQGRGRWETQYF
. | TRBJ2-1 | . | TRBV11-3 | TGTGCCAGCAGCTCGGGGTCTGCAACGCAGTTCTTC | CASSSGSATQFF
. | TRBJ2-7 | . | TRBV13 | TGTGCCAGCAGCTTTAGTCAGGGTTCGTACGAGCAGTACTTC | CASSFSQGSYEQYF
. | TRBJ1-1 | . | TRBV5-4 | TGTGCCAGCAGCTTTGACGCCCTGAACACTGAAGCTTTCTTT | CASSFDALNTEAFF
. | TRBJ1-4 | few | TRBV4-3 | TGCGCCAGCAGCCAAGATTCGGGGGGGAGCGGTGAAAAACTGTTTTTT | CASSQDSGGSGEKLFF
. | TRBJ1-4 | . | TRBV6-4 | TGTGCCAGCAGTGGGAGAAAGTCAGGGACATTGGGGGAAAAACTGTTTTTT | CASSGRKSGTLGEKLFF
TRBD2 | TRBJ2-2 | . | TRBV7-2 | TGTGCCAGCAGCTTAGCGTACGGGACGCGGGGGAGAGGCGCCGGGGAGCTGTTTTTT | CASSLAYGTRGRGAGELFF
. | TRBJ1-2 | . | TRBV6-5 | TGTGCCAGCAGTTCCCCCAAGGGAATTGTAAGCGGTGGCTACACCTTC | CASSSPKGIVSGGYTF
. | TRBJ1-3 | . | TRBV11-3 | TGTGCCAGCAGCCTGATGGGCGGAAACACCATATATTTT | CASSLMGGNTIYF
. | TRBJ1-1 | . | TRBV11-2 | TGTGCCAGCAGCTTCGCCCGGGGCACTGAAGCTTTCTTT | CASSFARGTEAFF
. | TRBJ1-2 | few | TRBV7-2 | TGTGCCAGCAGCTTAGGCCAGGAGCAGGTGGGCTACACCTTC | CASSLGQEQVGYTF
TRBD2 | TRBJ2-2 | once | TRBV24-1 | TGTGCCACCAGTGACCCTACTAGCGGGAGGGCCAAGGGGGAGCTGTTTTTT | CATSDPTSGRAKGELFF
. | TRBJ1-2 | . | TRBV27 | TGTGCCAGCAGTTTCTCCACCGGGCCCTCCGGCGGCTACACCTTC | CASSFSTGPSGGYTF
. | TRBJ2-2 | . | TRBV7-8 | TGTGCCAGCAGCCAGCTAGCGTCGAACACCGGGGAGCTGTTTTTT | CASSQLASNTGELFF
. | TRBJ1-5 | . | TRBV7-9 | TGTGCCAGCAGCTCTGATCTTAGCAATCAGCCCCAGCATTTT | CASSSDLSNQPQHF
TRBD1 | TRBJ1-1 | . | TRBV5-4 | TGTGCCAGCAGCTACGACAGGGGCGCTGAAGCTTTCTTT | CASSYDRGAEAFF
TRBD2 | TRBJ2-3 | . | TRBV12-5 | TGTGCTAGTGGTTTGGTACTAGCGGGGAACCGAGGCACAGATACGCAGTATTTT | CASGLVLAGNRGTDTQYF
TRBD1 | TRBJ1-4 | . | TRBV6-2/TRBV6-3 | TGTGCCAGCAGCCACGGGACAGGGGGCTGGTCTGGTGAAAAACTGTTTTTT | CASSHGTGGWSGEKLFF
TRBD2 | TRBJ2-7 | . | TRBV4-2 | TGTGCCAGCAGCCAAGATGTGGCGGGAGGAGGCGAGCAGTACTTC | CASSQDVAGGGEQYF
. | TRBJ2-6 | . | TRBV6-5 | TGTGCCAGCCGGGGGACTGGGGCCAACGTCCTGACTTTC | CASRGTGANVLTF
TRBD2 | TRBJ2-7 | . | TRBV27 | TGTGCCAGCAGTTTATTTGGCCCTGGGGAGCGGGAGTTTTACGAGCAGTACTTC | CASSLFGPGEREFYEQYF
TRBD2 | TRBJ2-1 | . | TRBV19 | TGTGCCAGTAGTCTGGGACTAGCGATCGAGTCCCCCGAGTTCTTC | CASSLGLAIESPEFF
. | TRBJ2-7 | . | TRBV15 | TGTGCCACCAGCAGATCGGACGGCGAGCAGTACTTC | CATSRSDGEQYF
TRBD1 | TRBJ2-1 | . | TRBV7-9 | TGTGCCAGCAGTTCCGGGACAGGGACCCCCAATGAGCAGTTCTTC | CASSSGTGTPNEQFF
. | TRBJ2-5 | . | TRBV11-3 | TGTGCCAGCAGCTTAGGTGGGACGGTAGGGGAGACCCAGTACTTC | CASSLGGTVGETQYF
. | TRBJ2-1 | few | TRBV5-6 | TGTGCCAGCAGCCCCAGCGGAGGGGGCTCCTACAATGAGCAGTTCTTC | CASSPSGGGSYNEQFF
TRBD1 | TRBJ1-2 | . | TRBV6-5 | TGTGCCAGCAGTTACCTGGGCAGGGGGGTTGGCTACACCTTC | CASSYLGRGVGYTF
. | TRBJ1-2 | . | TRBV11-2 | TGTGCCAGCAGCTTAGAGCATACGGACCGATCCCTCTATGGCTACACCTTC | CASSLEHTDRSLYGYTF
. | TRBJ1-2 | . | TRBV30 | TGTGCCTGGAGTACTTACAGGTCTAACTATGGCTACACCTTC | CAWSTYRSNYGYTF
. | TRBJ2-5 | . | TRBV10-3 | TGTGCCACCCTCCTTGGGAGGGGGCTACAAGAGACCCAGTACTTC | CATLLGRGLQETQYF
TRBD2 | TRBJ2-1 | . | TRBV3-1/TRBV3-2 | TGTGCCAGCAGCCAAGGCGGGAGGGCTAATGCGGAGCAGTTCTTC | CASSQGGRANAEQFF
. | TRBJ2-1 | . | TRBV5-6 | TGTGCCAGCATCAACACGAGGCGGGGAGCCTACAATGAGCAGTTCTTC | CASINTRRGAYNEQFF
. | TRBJ1-5 | . | TRBV2 | TGTGCCAGCAGTTTTCCCGGGACATACGATCAGCCCCAGCATTTT | CASSFPGTYDQPQHF
. | TRBJ1-1 | . | TRBV18 | TGTGCCAGCTCCCCCGCTATGAACACTGAAGCTTTCTTT | CASSPAMNTEAFF
. | TRBJ2-7 | . | TRBV28 | TGTGCCAGCCGAAGGCAGGGGACCTACGAGCAGTACTTC | CASRRQGTYEQYF
. | TRBJ1-2 | . | TRBV18 | TGTGCCAGCTCACCACGATCGCAAGGGGAAGCCTATGGCTACACCTTC | CASSPRSQGEAYGYTF
. | TRBJ2-1 | . | TRBV27 | TGTGCCAGCAGCTCCCCTCTTGGGGGGCGGCGGGAATCCTACAATGAGCAGTTCTTC | CASSSPLGGRRESYNEQFF
TRBD2 | TRBJ2-7 | . | TRBV28 | TGTGCCAGCAGTTTAATCCCGGGCGGCTCGGGGGGCGAGCAGTACTTC | CASSLIPGGSGGEQYF
. | TRBJ2-2 | . | TRBV6-5 | TGTGCCACCCGTAGCGTACAAACTAACACCGGGGAGCTGTTTTTT | CATRSVQTNTGELFF
. | TRBJ1-3 | . | TRBV20-1 | TGCAGTGCTAGTGGTCCGCTCTCTGGAAACACCATATATTTT | CSASGPLSGNTIYF
. | TRBJ2-2 | . | TRBV28 | TGTGCCAGCAGCGATCCCCAGCTTCAGCACACCGGGGAGCTGTTTTTT | CASSDPQLQHTGELFF
TRBD2 | TRBJ2-1 | . | TRBV29-1 | TGCAGCGTTGAAGATGCAGGGCTAGCGGGGGGGGCCGCCTACAATGAGCAGTTCTTC | CSVEDAGLAGGAAYNEQFF
TRBD2 | TRBJ2-4 | . | TRBV28 | TGTGCCAGCAACTCGGGCGCGGGAGTGATAGCCAAAAACATTCAGTACTTC | CASNSGAGVIAKNIQYF
. | TRBJ2-4 | . | TRBV10-3 | TGTGCCATCCAGGGTTCCTATAGTGACATTCAGTACTTC | CAIQGSYSDIQYF
. | TRBJ1-6 | . | TRBV7-9 | TGTGCCAGCAGCTTAGAAGGGGTATCACCCCTCCACTTT | CASSLEGVSPLHF
TRBD2 | TRBJ2-7 | once | TRBV5-4 | TGTGCCAGCAGCTGGACTAGCGGGAGGAGAACCTACGAGCAGTACTTC | CASSWTSGRRTYEQYF
. | TRBJ1-3 | . | TRBV6-5 | TGTGCCAGCAGTTACATGGCGGATGGAAACACCATATATTTT | CASSYMADGNTIYF
. | TRBJ2-7 | . | TRBV4-1 | TGCGCCAGCAGCCAAGATAAGTACGAGCAGTACTTC | CASSQDKYEQYF
TRBD2 | TRBJ2-1 | . | TRBV24-1 | TGTGCCACCAGTGACCCCGGACTAGCGAGATACAATGAGCAGTTCTTC | CATSDPGLARYNEQFF
. | TRBJ2-3 | . | TRBV12-3/TRBV12-4 | TGTGCCAGCAGGATAACAGATACGCAGTATTTT | CASRITDTQYF
. | TRBJ2-5 | . | TRBV5-5 | TGTGCCAGCAGCCCCGGAGTTCAGGGCGGGGAGACCCAGTACTTC | CASSPGVQGGETQYF
. | TRBJ1-6 | . | TRBV3-1/TRBV3-2 | TGTGCCAGCAGCCAAGTGGGTAATTCACCCCTCCACTTT | CASSQVGNSPLHF
. | TRBJ1-5 | . | TRBV7-2 | TGTGCCAGCAGCTTAGACAGACGGAGCAATCAGCCCCAGCATTTT | CASSLDRRSNQPQHF